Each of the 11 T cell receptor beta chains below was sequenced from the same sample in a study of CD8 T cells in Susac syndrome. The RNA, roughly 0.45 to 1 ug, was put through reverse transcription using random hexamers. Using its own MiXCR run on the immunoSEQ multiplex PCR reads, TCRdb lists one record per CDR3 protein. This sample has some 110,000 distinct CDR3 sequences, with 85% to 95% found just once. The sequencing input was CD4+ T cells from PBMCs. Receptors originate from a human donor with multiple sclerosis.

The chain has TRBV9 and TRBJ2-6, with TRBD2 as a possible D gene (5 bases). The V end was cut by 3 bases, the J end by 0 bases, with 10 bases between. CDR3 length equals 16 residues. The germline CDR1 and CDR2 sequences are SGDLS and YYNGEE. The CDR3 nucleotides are TGTGCCAGCAGCGCCGGACTGCTCTCTGGGGCCAACGTCCTGACTTTC. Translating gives CASSAGLLSGANVLTF.

This CDR3 is CSAQQAPTYTDTQYF. CDR3 coding DNA: TGCAGTGCCCAACAGGCTCCGACCTACACAGATACGCAGTATTTT. The V and J genes are TRBV20-1 and TRBJ2-3; maybe TRBD1 (5 bases). The CDR3 runs to 15 residues. Trimming took off 6 bases at V and 2 bases at J, with 18 bases between the two ends. CDR1 DFQATT and CDR2 SNEGSKA come from the germline V gene (reference sequence).

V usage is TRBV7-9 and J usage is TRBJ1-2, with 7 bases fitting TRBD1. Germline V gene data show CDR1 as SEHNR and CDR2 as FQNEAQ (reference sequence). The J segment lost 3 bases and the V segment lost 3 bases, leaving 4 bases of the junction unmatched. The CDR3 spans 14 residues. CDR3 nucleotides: TGTGCCAGCAGCTTTTGGACAGGAGACTATGGCTACACCTTC. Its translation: CASSFWTGDYGYTF. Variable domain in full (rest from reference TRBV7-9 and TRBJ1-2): DTGVSQNPRHKITKRGQNVTFRCDPISEHNRLYWYRQTLGQGPEFLTYFQNEAQLEKSRLLSDRFSAERPKGSFSTLEIQRTEQGDSAMYLCASSFWTGDYGYTFGSGTRLTVV.

In DNA form, the CDR3 reads TGTGCCAGCAGCTTGGGAGGGCTTGGGTCACCCCTCCACTTT. Translation gives CASSLGGLGSPLHF. The chain carries TRBV5-6 and TRBJ1-6; D is unclear. Germline CDR1 SGHDT, CDR2 YYEEEE. The CDR3 spans 14 residues. V gave up 0 bases and J gave up 10 bases, with 11 bases separating them.

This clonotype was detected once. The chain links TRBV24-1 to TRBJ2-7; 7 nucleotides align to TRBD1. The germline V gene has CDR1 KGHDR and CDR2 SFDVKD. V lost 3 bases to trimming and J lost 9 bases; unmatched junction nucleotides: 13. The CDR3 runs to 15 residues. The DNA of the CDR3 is TGTGCCACCAGTGATGCCTCATCCGGGACAGAGCGGCAGTACTTC. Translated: CATSDASSGTERQYF.

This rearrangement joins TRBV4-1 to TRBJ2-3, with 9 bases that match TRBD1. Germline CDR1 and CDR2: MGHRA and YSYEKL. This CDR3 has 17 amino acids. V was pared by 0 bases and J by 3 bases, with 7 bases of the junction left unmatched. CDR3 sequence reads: CASSQENRGLFTDTQYF. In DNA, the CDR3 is TGCGCCAGCAGCCAAGAGAACAGGGGGCTTTTTACAGATACGCAGTATTTT.

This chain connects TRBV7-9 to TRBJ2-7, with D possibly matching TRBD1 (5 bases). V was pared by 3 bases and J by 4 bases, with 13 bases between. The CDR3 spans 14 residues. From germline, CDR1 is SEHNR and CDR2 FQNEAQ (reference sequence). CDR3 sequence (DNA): TGTGCCAGCAGCTTCCAGGGTGGGGCGTACGAGCAGTACTTC. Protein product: CASSFQGGAYEQYF.

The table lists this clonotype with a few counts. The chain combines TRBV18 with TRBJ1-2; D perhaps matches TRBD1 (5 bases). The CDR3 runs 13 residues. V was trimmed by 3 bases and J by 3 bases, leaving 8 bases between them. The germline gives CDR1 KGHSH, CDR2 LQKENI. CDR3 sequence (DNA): TGTGCCAGCTCACCGGGGCAGGACTATGGCTACACCTTC. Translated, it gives CASSPGQDYGYTF.

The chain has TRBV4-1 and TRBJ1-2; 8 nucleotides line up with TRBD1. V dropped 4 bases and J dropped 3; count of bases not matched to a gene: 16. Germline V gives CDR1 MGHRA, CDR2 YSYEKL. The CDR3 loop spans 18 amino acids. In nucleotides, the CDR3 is TGCGCCAGCAGCCGCCCCCCAGGACAGGGCCTGGATGACTATGGCTACACCTTC. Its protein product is CASSRPPGQGLDDYGYTF.

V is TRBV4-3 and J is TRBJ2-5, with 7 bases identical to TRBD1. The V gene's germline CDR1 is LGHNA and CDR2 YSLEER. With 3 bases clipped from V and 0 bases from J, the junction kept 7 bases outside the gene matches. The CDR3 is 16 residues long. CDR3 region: CASSQFTGQYQETQYF. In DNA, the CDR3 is TGCGCCAGCAGCCAGTTCACGGGACAGTACCAAGAGACCCAGTACTTC.

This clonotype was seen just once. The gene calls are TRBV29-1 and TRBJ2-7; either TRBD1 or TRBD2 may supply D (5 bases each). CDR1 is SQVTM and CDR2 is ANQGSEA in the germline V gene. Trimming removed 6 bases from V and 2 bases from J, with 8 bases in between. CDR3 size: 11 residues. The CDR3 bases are TGCAGCGTGGGGACGGCCTACGAGCAGTACTTC. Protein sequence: CSVGTAYEQYF.